This TCR beta chain comes out of a study of T cell changes during pregnancy in multiple sclerosis. The table came from immunoSEQ multiplex PCR; TCRdb's copy has only in-frame clones and leaves some out. The table includes approximately 89,000 clones, about 94% detected once. Sequencing was performed on peripheral blood, taken in the third trimester of pregnancy. This TCR was recovered from a female donor with multiple sclerosis, enrolled in a pregnancy study.

The CDR3 bases are TGTGCCAGCAGCCAGGATTATAGGAGGAACACTGAAGCTTTCTTT. Protein: CASSQDYRRNTEAFF. This chain links TRBV4-2 with TRBJ1-1; D call uncertain. With 3 bases removed from V and 1 base from J, the gap between germline ends came to 12 bases. CDR3 length: 15 residues. Germline V gives CDR1 LGHNA, CDR2 YNFKEQ.